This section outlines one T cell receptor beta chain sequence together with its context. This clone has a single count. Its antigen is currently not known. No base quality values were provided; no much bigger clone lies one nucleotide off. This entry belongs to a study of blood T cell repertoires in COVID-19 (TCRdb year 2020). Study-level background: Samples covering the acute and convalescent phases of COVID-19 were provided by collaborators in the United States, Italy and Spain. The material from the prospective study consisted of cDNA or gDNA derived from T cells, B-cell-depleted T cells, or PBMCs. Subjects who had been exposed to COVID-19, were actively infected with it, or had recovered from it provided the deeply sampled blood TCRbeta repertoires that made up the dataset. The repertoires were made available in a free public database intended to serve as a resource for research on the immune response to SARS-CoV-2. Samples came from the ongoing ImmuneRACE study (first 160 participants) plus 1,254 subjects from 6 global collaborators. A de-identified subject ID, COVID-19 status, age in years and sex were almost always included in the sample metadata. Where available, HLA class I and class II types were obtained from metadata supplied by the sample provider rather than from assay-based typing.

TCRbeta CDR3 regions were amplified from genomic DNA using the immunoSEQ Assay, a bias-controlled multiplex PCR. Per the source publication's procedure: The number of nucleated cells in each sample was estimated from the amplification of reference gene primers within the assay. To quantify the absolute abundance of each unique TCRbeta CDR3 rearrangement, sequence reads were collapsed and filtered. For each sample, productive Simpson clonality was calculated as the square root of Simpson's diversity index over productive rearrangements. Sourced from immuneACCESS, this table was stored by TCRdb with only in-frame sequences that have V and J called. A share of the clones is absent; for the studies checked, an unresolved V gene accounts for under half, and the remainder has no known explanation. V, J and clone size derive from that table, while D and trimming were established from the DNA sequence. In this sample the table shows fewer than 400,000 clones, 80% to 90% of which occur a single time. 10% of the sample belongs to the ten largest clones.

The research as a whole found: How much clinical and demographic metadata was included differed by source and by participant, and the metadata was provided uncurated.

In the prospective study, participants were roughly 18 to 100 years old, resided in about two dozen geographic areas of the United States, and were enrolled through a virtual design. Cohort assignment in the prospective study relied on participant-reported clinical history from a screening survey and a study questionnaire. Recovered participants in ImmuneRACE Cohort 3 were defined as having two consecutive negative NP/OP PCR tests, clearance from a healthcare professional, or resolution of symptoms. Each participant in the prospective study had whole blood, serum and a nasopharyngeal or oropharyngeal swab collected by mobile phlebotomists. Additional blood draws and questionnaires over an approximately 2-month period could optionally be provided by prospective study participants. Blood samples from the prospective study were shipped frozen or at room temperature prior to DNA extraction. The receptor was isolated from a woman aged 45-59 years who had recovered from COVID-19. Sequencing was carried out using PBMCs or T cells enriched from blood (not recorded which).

The CDR3 protein: CASSQGGDWSTDTQYF. The DNA sequence is as follows: TGTGCCAGCAGCCAAGGTGGGGACTGGAGCACAGATACGCAGTATTTT. The chain is assembled from TRBV3-1 (or the pseudogene TRBV3-2) and TRBJ2-3; tentative D gene TRBD2, with 6 bases matching. V gives up 1 base and J gives up 0 bases, and the segment between their germline ends measures 11 bases. CDR1 and CDR2, looked up from the germline V gene (reference sequence), are LGHDT and YNNKEL. The CDR3 runs 16 residues from the cysteine to the phenylalanine. The CDR3 DNA has 48 bases and is translated from base 1.